This entry features one T cell receptor (beta chain) sequence. Only in-frame clones appear in the TCRdb table, and some are missing; sequencing was by immunoSEQ multiplex PCR. The sample contains about 110,000 clones, over 75% of which appear only once. This entry comes from a study of radiotherapy plus CTLA-4 blockade in lung cancer. Participants had chemo-refractory metastatic non-small-cell lung cancer and were treated with focal radiation plus ipilimumab CTLA-4 blockade. V lost 6 bases, J lost 4 bases, and 17 bases lay in between. The CDR3 has 15 residues. The germline V gene encodes CDR1 MNHEY and CDR2 SMNVEV (reference sequence).

The sequence came from a human donor with non-small cell lung cancer that progressed on radiotherapy plus ipilimumab. Some clones in this sample may be carry-over from other donors' samples. The chain links TRBV27 to TRBJ2-3; the D gene could be TRBD1 or TRBD2 (6 bases each). The sample here was peripheral blood, taken from a patient treated with radiotherapy plus ipilimumab. CDR3 region: CASSRWGAEADTQYF. The CDR3 DNA is TGTGCCAGCAGCCGGTGGGGGGCAGAGGCAGATACGCAGTATTTT.